Only a few counts were recorded for the clone carrying this TCR beta chain. The antigen is not known. Trimming pared 3 bases from V and 4 bases from J, leaving 9 bases between. CDR1 and CDR2 from the germline V gene are SQVTM and ANQGSEA. The CDR3 is 12 residues long. This entry comes from a study of CD8+ T cells in alopecia areata. Whole-study context: Treated patients were given 5 to 10 mg oral tofacitinib twice daily. The percentage of affected scalp area served as the score of severity for treated patients.

Regarding treatment: oral pan-JAK inhibitor, 5-10 mg twice daily. TCR sequencing used cDNA made by reverse transcription of extracted RNA. The data were produced by immunoSEQ multiplex PCR, yet TCRdb's version contains in-frame clones alone and is incomplete. The table has 95,000 to 110,000 clones, about 83% seen once. Study outcomes and limitations: Across lesional scalp, and particularly alopecia totalis/universalis, clonality surpassed that of normal scalp.

This TCR was sampled from a human donor with alopecia areata. This sequence joins TRBV29-1 and TRBJ1-2, with D maybe TRBD1 (5 bases). The source material was CD8+ T cells sorted from blood, sampled at week 24, from a patient treated with tofacitinib. DNA of the CDR3: TGCAGCGTTGACGACGGGGGCTATGGCTACACCTTC. This translates into CSVDDGGYGYTF.